The next 3 T cell receptor beta chains were all read from a single sample in a study of shared clonotypes between healthy human individuals. The assay was immunoSEQ multiplex PCR, and TCRdb's table has in-frame clones only and misses some. The top ten clones hold 0.13% of a sample with some 2,000,000 clones, approximately 95% of them seen once. The sequenced sample consisted of naive CD4+ T cells sorted from blood. Documented subset: CD45RA+ positively selected. All receptors derive from a man aged 18 to 29 in good health.

V is TRBV12-5 and J is TRBJ1-5; 8 nucleotides line up with TRBD1. The CDR3 contains 14 residues. Looked up from germline, CDR1 is LGHNT and CDR2 is FRNRAP. Trimming at V came to 5 bases and at J to 4 bases, leaving 4 bases not matched to a gene. This CDR3 is CASGGYRGNQPQHF. The CDR3, as DNA: TGTGCTAGTGGTGGGTACAGGGGGAATCAGCCCCAGCATTTT.

The chain recombines TRBV7-9 with TRBJ2-4; 8 positions match TRBD1. Germline CDR1 and CDR2: SEHNR and FQNEAQ (reference sequence). The CDR3 extends over 14 amino acids. The ends lost 3 bases at V and 6 bases at J; junction bases unmatched: 4. CDR3 in amino acids: CASSFPDRANIQYF. Here the CDR3 DNA reads TGTGCCAGCAGCTTCCCGGACAGGGCAAACATTCAGTACTTC.

This rearrangement joins TRBV30 to TRBJ2-3; 7 bases are shared with TRBD1. V lost 2 bases to trimming and J lost 1 base; unmatched junction nucleotides: 6. The germline V gene encodes CDR1 GTSNPN and CDR2 SVGIG (reference sequence). The CDR3 contains 15 residues. As DNA, the CDR3 is TGTGCCTGGAGTCCGGACAGGATGGGCACAGATACGCAGTATTTT. It specifies CAWSPDRMGTDTQYF. The variable domain in full, completed from reference TRBV30 and TRBJ2-3, reads SQTIHQWPATLVQPVGSPLSLECTVEGTSNPNLYWYRQAAGRGLQLLFYSVGIGQISSEVPQNLSASRPQDRQFILSSKKLLLSDSGFYLCAWSPDRMGTDTQYFGPGTRLTVL.